This T cell receptor beta chain was profiled in a study of memory CD4+ T cells and cytomegalovirus serostatus. Whole-study results and caveats: About 40% of the roughly 160 known CMV-associated TCRbeta sequences appeared in CD4+ memory.

Single viable CD3+CD4+CD8-CD45RO+ cells were sorted as the memory CD4+ T cells. Positive selection with CD4 microbeads enriched total CD4+ T cells. Germline V lookup: CDR1 SEHNR, CDR2 FQNEAQ (reference sequence). V lost 0 bases and J lost 1, with 11 bases in between. The CDR3 is made up of 16 amino acids. A remark on this clone: The antigen is not known.

TCRdb keeps only in-frame clones here, not all; method: immunoSEQ multiplex PCR. The top ten hold about 6.8% of the sample, which has 35,000 to 50,000 clones, about 82% seen once. The chain is built from TRBV7-9 and TRBJ2-3, with a possible D match to TRBD1 (7 bases). The origin of this receptor is an adult in good health and CMV-seronegative. The sequenced sample was memory CD4+ T cells from blood. The CDR3, as DNA: TGTGCCAGCAGCTTAGCGGGCAGGGGGGGCACAGATACGCAGTATTTT. Protein product: CASSLAGRGGTDTQYF.